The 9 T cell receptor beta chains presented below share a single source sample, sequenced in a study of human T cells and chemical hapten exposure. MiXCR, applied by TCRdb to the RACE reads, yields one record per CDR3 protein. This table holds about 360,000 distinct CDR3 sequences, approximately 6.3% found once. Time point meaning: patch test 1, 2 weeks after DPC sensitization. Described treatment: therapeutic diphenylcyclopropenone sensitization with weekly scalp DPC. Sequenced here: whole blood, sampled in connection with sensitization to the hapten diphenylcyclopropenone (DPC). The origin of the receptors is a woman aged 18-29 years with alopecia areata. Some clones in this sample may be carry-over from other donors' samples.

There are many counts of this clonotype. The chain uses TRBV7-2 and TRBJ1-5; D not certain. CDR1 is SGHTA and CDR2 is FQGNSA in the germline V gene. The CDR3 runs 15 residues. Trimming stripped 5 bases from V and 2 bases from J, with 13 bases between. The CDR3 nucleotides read TGTGCCAGCAGCCCAACGCACACGGGCAATCAGCCCCAGCATTTT. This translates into CASSPTHTGNQPQHF.

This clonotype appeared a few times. CDR3 amino acids: CGCSDWTRNTEAFF. CDR3 nucleotides: TGCGGATGTTCAGACTGGACTAGGAACACTGAAGCTTTCTTT. The rearrangement uses TRBV20-1 and TRBJ1-1; no firm D call. The CDR3 totals 14 residues. Germline V lookup: CDR1 DFQATT, CDR2 SNEGSKA (reference sequence).

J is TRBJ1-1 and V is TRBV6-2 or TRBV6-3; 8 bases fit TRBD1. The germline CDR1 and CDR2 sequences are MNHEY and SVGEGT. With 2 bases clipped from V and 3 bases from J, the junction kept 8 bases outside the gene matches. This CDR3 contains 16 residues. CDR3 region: CASSYQSDRVDTEAFF. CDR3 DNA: TGTGCCAGCAGTTACCAGTCGGACAGGGTTGACACTGAAGCTTTCTTT.

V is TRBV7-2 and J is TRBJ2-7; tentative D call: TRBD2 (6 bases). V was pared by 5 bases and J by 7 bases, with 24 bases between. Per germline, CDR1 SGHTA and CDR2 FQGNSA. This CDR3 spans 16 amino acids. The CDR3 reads CASSPGLNSYEPEQYF. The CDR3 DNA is TGTGCCAGCAGCCCAGGACTAAACAGCTACGAGCCGGAGCAGTACTTC.

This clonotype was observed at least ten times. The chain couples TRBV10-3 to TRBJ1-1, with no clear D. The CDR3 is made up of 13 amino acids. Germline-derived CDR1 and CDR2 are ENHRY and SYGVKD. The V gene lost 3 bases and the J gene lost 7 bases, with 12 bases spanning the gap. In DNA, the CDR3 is TGTGCCATCAGTGAAGGGCAGAAGGATGAAGCTTTCTTT. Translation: CAISEGQKDEAFF.

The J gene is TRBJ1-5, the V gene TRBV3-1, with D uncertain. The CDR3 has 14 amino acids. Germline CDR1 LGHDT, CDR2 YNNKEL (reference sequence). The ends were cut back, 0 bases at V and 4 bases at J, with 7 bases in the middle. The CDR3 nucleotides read TGTGCCAGCAGCCAAGATACCGCAAATCAGCCCCAGCATTTT. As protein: CASSQDTANQPQHF.

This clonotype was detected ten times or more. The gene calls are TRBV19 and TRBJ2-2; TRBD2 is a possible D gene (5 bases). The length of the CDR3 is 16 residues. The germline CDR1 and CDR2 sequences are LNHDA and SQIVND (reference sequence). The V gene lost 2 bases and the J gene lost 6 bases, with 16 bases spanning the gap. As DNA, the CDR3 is TGTGCCAGTAGTATATCCGGAGGATCGTCTCCCGGGGAGCTGTTTTTT. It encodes CASSISGGSSPGELFF.

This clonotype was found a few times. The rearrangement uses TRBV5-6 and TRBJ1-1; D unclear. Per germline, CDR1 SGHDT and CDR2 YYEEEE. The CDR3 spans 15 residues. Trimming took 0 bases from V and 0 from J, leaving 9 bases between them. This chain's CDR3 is CASSLARTLNTEAFF. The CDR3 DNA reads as TGTGCCAGCAGCTTGGCCCGGACTTTGAACACTGAAGCTTTCTTT.

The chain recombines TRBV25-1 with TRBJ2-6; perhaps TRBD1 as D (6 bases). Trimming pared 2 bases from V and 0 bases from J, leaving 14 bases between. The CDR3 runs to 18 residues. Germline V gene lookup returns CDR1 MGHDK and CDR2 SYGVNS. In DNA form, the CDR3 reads TGTGCCAGCAGTGAAGGGAGACAGGTCATCTCTGGGGCCAACGTCCTGACTTTC. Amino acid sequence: CASSEGRQVISGANVLTF.